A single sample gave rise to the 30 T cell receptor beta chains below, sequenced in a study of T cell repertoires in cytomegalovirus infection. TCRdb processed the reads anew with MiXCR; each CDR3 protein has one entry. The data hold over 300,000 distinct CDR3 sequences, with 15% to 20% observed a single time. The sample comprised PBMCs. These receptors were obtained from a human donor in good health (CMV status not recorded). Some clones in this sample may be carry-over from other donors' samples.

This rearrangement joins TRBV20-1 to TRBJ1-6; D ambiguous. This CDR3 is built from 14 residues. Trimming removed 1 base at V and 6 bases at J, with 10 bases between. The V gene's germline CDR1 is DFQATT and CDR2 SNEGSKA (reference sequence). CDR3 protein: CSARVGIINSPLHF. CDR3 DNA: TGCAGTGCTAGAGTCGGGATTATTAATTCACCCCTCCACTTT.

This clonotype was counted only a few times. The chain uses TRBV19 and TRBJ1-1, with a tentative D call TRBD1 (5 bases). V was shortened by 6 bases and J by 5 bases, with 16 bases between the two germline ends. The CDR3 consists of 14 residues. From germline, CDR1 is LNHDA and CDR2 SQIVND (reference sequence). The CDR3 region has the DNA TGTGCCAGTAGCGTCTCGGGAGGGGTAACTGAAGCTTTCTTT. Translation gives CASSVSGGVTEAFF.

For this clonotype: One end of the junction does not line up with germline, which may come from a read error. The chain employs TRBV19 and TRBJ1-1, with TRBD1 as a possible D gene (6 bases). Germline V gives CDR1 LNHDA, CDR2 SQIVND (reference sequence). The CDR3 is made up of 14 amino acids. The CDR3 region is CASRIGQLNTEAFF. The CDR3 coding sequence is TGTGCCAGTAGGATAGGACAGCTGAACACTGAAGCTTTCTTT. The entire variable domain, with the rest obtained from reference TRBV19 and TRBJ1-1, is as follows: DGGITQSPKYLFRKEGQNVTLSCEQNLNHDAMYWYRQDPGQGLRLIYYSQIVNDFQKGDIAEGYSVSREKKESFPLTVTSAQKNPTAFYLCASRIGQLNTEAFFGQGTRLTVV.

Here the CDR3 reads CASSEGQGGAEAFF. CDR3 coding DNA: TGTGCCAGCAGCGAGGGACAGGGAGGGGCTGAAGCTTTCTTT. This chain connects TRBV7-6 to TRBJ1-1; 9 bases are a match to TRBD1. The CDR3 is 14 residues long. V was pared by 5 bases and J by 6 bases, with 7 bases of the junction left unmatched. Per germline, CDR1 SGHVS and CDR2 FNYEAQ.

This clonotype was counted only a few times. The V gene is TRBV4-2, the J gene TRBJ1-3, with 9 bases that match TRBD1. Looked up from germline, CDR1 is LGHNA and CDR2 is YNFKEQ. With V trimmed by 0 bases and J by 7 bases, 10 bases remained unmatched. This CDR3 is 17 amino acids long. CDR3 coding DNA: TGTGCCAGCAGCCAAGACCGGACAGGGGTATATCGTAACACCATATATTTT. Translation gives CASSQDRTGVYRNTIYF.

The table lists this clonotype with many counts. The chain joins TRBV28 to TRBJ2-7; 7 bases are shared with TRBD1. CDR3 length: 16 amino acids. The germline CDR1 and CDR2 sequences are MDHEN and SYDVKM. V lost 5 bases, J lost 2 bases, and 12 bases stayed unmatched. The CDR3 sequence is CASSISPGTATYEQYF. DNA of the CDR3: TGTGCCAGCAGTATCAGCCCCGGGACAGCGACCTACGAGCAGTACTTC.

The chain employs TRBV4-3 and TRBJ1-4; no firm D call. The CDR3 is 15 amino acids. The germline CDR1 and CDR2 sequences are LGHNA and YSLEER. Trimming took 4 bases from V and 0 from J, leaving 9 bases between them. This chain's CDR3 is CASSPQIATNEKLFF. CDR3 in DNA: TGCGCCAGCAGCCCGCAGATTGCAACTAATGAAAAACTGTTTTTT.

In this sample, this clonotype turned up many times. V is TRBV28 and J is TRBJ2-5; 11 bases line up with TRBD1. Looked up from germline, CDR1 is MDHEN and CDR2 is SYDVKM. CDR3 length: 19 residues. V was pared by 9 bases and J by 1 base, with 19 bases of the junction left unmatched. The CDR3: CASALPGQGARQGQETQYF. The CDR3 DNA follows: TGTGCCAGTGCACTACCCGGACAGGGGGCGCGACAGGGCCAAGAGACCCAGTACTTC.

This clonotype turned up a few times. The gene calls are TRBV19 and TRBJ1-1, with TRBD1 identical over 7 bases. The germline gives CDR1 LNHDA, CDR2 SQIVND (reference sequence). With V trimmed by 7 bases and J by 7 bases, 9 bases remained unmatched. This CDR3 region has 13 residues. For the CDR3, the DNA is TGTGCCAGTAAGTTGTTAGGGGGCTATGAAGCTTTCTTT. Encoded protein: CASKLLGGYEAFF.

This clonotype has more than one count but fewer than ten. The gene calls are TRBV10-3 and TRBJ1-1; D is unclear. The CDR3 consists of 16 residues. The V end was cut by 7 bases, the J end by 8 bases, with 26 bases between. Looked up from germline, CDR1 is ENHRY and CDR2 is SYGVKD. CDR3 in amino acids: CAITENHSTDPLEAFF. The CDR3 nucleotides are TGTGCCATCACAGAGAATCACTCTACAGACCCATTAGAAGCTTTCTTT.

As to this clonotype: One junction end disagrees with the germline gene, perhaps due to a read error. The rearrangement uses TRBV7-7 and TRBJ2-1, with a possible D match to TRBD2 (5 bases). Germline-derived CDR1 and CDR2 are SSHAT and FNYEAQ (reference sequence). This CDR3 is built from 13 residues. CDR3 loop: CASSLGGGGEQFF. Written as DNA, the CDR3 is TGTGCTAGCAGCTTAGGAGGCGGTGGGGAGCAGTTCTTC.

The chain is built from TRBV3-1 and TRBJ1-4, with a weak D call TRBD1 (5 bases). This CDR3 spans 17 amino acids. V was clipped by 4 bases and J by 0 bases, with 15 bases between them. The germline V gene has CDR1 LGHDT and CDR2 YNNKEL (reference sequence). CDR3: CASSPPFGAPTNEKLFF. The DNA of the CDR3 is TGTGCCAGCAGCCCTCCCTTCGGGGCACCAACTAATGAAAAACTGTTTTTT. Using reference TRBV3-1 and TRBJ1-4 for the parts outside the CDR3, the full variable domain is DTAVSQTPKYLVTQMGNDKSIKCEQNLGHDTMYWYKQDSKKFLKIMFSYNNKELIINETVPNRFSPKSPDKAHLNLHINSLELGDSAVYFCASSPPFGAPTNEKLFFGSGTQLSVL.

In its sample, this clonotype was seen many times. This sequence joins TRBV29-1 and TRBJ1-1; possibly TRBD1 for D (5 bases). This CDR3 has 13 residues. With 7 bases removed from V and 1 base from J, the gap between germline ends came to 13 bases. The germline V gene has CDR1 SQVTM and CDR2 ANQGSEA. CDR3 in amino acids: CSGRKQENTEAFF. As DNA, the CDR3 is TGCAGCGGGCGGAAACAGGAGAACACTGAAGCTTTCTTT.

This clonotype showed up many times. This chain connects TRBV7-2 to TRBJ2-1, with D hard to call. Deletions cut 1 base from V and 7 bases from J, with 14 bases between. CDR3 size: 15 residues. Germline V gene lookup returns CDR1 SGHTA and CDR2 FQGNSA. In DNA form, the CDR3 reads TGTGCCAGCAGCTTAGGGGGAAGAATTGGTAATGAGCAGTTCTTC. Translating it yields CASSLGGRIGNEQFF.

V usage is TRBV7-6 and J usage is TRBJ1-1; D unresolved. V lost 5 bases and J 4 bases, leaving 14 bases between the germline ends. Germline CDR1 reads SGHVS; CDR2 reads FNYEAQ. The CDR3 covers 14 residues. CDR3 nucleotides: TGTGCCAGCAGCCCCCGCCCTCTTGGCACTGAAGCTTTCTTT. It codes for CASSPRPLGTEAFF.

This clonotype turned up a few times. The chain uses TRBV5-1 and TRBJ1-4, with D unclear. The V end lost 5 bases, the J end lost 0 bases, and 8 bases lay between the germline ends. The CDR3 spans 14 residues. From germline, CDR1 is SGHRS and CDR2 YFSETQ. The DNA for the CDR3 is TGCGCCAGCAGACCGGTCCCAACTAATGAAAAACTGTTTTTT. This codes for CASRPVPTNEKLFF. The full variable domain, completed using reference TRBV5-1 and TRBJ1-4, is KAGVTQTPRYLIKTRGQQVTLSCSPISGHRSVSWYQQTPGQGLQFLFEYFSETQRNKGNFPGRFSGRQFSNSRSEMNVSTLELGDSALYLCASRPVPTNEKLFFGSGTQLSVL.

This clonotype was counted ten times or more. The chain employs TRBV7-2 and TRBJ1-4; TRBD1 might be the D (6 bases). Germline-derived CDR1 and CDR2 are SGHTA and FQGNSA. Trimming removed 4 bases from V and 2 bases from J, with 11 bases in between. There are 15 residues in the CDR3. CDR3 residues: CASSSPDRTNEKLFF. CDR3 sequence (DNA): TGTGCCAGCAGCTCCCCAGACAGGACTAATGAAAAACTGTTTTTT. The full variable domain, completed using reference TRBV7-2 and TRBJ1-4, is GAGVSQSPSNKVTEKGKDVELRCDPISGHTALYWYRQSLGQGLEFLIYFQGNSAPDKSGLPSDRFSAERTGGSVSTLTIQRTQQEDSAVYLCASSSPDRTNEKLFFGSGTQLSVL.

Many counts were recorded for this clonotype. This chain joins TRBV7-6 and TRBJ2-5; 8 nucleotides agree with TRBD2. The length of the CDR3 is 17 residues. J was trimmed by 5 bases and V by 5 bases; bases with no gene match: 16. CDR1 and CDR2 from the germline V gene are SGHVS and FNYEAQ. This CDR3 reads CASSPRGGASGYETQYF. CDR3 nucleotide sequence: TGTGCCAGCAGCCCCCGGGGGGGGGCTAGCGGGTATGAGACCCAGTACTTC.

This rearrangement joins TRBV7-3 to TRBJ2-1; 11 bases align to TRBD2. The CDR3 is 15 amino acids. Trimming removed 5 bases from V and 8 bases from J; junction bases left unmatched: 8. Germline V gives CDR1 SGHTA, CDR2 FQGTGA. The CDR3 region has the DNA TGTGCCAGCAGCCCGGGGGGTAGCGGGGGGGATGAGCAGTTCTTC. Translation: CASSPGGSGGDEQFF. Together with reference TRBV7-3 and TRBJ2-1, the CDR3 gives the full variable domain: GAGVSQTPSNKVTEKGKYVELRCDPISGHTALYWYRQSLGQGPEFLIYFQGTGAADDSGLPNDRFFAVRPEGSVSTLKIQRTERGDSAVYLCASSPGGSGGDEQFFGPGTRLTVL.

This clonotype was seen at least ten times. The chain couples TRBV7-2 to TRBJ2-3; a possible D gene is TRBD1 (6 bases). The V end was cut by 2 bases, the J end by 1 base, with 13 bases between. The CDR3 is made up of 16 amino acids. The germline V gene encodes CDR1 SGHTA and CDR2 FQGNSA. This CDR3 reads CASSLPWGPGTDTQYF. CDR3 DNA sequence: TGTGCCAGCAGCTTACCCTGGGGGCCCGGCACAGATACGCAGTATTTT.

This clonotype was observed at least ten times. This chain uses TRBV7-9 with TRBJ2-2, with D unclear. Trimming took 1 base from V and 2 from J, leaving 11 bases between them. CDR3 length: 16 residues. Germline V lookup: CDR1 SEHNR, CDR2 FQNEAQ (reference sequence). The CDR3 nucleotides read TGTGCCAGCAGCTTAGACGCGATCAGAAACACCGGGGAGCTGTTTTTT. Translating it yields CASSLDAIRNTGELFF.

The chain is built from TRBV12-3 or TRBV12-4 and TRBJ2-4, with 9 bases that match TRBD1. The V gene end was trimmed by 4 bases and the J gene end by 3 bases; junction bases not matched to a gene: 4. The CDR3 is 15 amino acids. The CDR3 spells CASSSWTGDKNIQYF. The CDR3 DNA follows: TGTGCCAGCAGTTCGTGGACAGGGGACAAAAACATTCAGTACTTC.

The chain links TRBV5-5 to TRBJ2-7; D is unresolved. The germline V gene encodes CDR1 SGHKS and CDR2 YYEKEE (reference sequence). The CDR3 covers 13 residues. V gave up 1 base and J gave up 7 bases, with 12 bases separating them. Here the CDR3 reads CASSLSWAGEQYF. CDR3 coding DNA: TGTGCCAGCAGCTTGTCATGGGCAGGAGAGCAGTACTTC.

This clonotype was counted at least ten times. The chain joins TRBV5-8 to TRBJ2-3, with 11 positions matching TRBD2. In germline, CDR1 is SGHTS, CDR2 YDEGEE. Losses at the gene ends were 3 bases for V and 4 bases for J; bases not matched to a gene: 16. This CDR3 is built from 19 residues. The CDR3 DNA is TGTGCCAGCAGCTCCCGGGTAGCGGGGGGGCGTGCCCCCGCAGATACGCAGTATTTT. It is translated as CASSSRVAGGRAPADTQYF.

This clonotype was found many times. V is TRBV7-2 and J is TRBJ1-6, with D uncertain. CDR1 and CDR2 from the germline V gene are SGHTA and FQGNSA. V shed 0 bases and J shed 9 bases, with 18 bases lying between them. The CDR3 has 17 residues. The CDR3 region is CASSLARWERAVSPLHF. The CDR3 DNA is TGTGCCAGCAGCTTAGCGCGATGGGAAAGGGCGGTTTCACCCCTCCACTTT.

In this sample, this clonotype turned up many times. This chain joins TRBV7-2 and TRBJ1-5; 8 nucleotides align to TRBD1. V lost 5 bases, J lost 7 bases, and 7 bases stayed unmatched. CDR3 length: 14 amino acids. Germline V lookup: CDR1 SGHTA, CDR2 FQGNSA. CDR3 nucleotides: TGTGCCAGCAGCACAGGACAGGGCAGACAGCCCCAGCATTTT. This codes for CASSTGQGRQPQHF.

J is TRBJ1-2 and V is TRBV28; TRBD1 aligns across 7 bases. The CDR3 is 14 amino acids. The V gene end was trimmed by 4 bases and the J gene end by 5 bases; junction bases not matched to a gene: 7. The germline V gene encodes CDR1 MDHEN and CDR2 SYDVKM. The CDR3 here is CASSSFGTDYGYTF. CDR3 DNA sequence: TGTGCCAGCAGTTCCTTCGGGACAGATTATGGCTACACCTTC.

CDR3 DNA: TGCGCCAGCAGCGGGGGGACTGCTTATCAAGAGCAGTTCTTC. Translated, it gives CASSGGTAYQEQFF. The J gene is TRBJ2-1, the V gene TRBV5-1; weak D call: TRBD2 (6 bases). CDR3 length equals 14 residues. V gave up 4 bases and J gave up 10 bases, with 18 bases separating them. In germline, CDR1 is SGHRS, CDR2 YFSETQ.

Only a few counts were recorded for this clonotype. As DNA, the CDR3 is TGTGCCAGCAGTTTATCACCCAACGGTGAAAAACTGTTTTTT. Translated: CASSLSPNGEKLFF. The chain has TRBV12-3 or TRBV12-4 and TRBJ1-4; unclear D gene. There are 14 residues in the CDR3. V was trimmed by 2 bases and J by 7 bases, leaving 11 bases between them.

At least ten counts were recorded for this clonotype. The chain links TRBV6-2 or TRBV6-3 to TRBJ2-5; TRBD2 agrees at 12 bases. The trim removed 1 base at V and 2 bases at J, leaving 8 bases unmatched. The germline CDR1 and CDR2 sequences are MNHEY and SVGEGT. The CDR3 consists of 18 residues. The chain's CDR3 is CASSYLLAGGGDQETQYF. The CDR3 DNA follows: TGTGCCAGCAGTTACTTACTAGCGGGGGGCGGCGATCAAGAGACCCAGTACTTC.